Given below is one TCR beta chain in context. No antigen is known for it. The sample originates from a study of cytomegalovirus exposure and HLA in healthy donors. The study, taken as a whole, reports: Investigators reported about 160 TCR beta chains as tied to cytomegalovirus. Among CMV-associated TCR beta chains, most appeared HLA-restricted in a later analysis.

This PCR relied on a set of 60 Vbeta primers and 13 Jbeta primers. Some clones are missing from TCRdb's copy, which holds only in-frame ones; the method was immunoSEQ multiplex PCR. This sample has 60,000 or so clones, with roughly 80% found just once. Though nominally healthy at sampling, donors likely had unrecorded immune exposures. The CDR3 is made up of 10 amino acids. CDR1 DFQATT and CDR2 SNEGSKA come from the germline V gene (reference sequence). V was pared by 1 base and J by 14 bases, with 11 bases between. The specimen sequenced was PBMCs. The clonotype originates from a woman aged 35 to 49 in good health and CMV-seropositive. The rearrangement links TRBV20-1 to TRBJ1-2; D is uncertain. The CDR3 DNA reads TGCAGTGCTAGAGGTCGTCGGGGTACCTTC. Translation gives CSARGRRGTF.